This T cell receptor beta chain appears in the sequencing data of a study of vaccination and CD4 T cells after COVID-19. Study-level background: Recovered-phase convalescent patients showed SARS-CoV-2 positivity by nasal swab PCR; roughly ten were mild, one severe.

With regard to this clonotype: Its cognate antigen is unknown.

Time point given: late sampling 161 to 241 days after vaccination in a few convalescent patients. Described treatment: approximately nine-day PBMC culture with coronavirus spike peptide pools or control peptides (ViraFEST assay). Peptide-pool expansion of antigen-specific T cells preceded TCR sequencing in ViraFEST. Cultured CD4+ T cell DNA underwent sequencing with the Oncomine TCR Beta short-read assay. In TCRdb, the PCR reads were re-called with MiXCR into one record per CDR3 protein. The sample records about 23,000 distinct CDR3 sequences, roughly two fifths being singletons. This TCR derives from a human donor who had recovered from COVID-19. The specimen comprised CD4+ T cells from blood, cultured in vitro, sampled about 7 months after SARS-CoV-2 vaccination.

CDR3 bases: TGCGCCAGCAGCTTGGCCACTAGTCCCACCTCCTACGAGCAGTACTTC. Its translation: CASSLATSPTSYEQYF. The rearrangement uses TRBV5-1 and TRBJ2-7; the D gene is possibly TRBD2 (5 bases). Germline-derived CDR1 and CDR2 are SGHRS and YFSETQ. This CDR3 contains 16 residues. Trimming left V 0 bases short and J 0 bases short, with 13 bases between.